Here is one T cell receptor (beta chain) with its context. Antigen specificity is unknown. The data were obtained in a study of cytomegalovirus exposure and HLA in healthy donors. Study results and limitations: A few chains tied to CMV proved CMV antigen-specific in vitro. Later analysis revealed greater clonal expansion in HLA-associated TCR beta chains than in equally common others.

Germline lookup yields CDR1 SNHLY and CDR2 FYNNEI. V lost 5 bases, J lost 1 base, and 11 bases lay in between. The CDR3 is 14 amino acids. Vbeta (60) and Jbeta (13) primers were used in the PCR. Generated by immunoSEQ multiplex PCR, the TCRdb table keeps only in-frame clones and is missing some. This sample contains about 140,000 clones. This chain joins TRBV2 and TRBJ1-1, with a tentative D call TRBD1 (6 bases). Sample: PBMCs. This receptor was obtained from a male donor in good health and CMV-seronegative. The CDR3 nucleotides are TGTGCCAGCAGTACCTGGACAGAGAACACTGAAGCTTTCTTT. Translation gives CASSTWTENTEAFF.